The clone carrying this TCR beta chain was observed at least ten times. Described time point: newly diagnosed GD, antithyroid drugs for less than 3 months. TCR sequences were obtained from RNA taken from PBMCs. As a group, patients came from one endocrinology department in Xi'an, China. According to the study, TCR beta libraries were built with iRepertoire HTBI primers and CDR3-region Arm-PCR. TCRdb used MiXCR to reprocess the multiplex PCR reads, holding one entry per CDR3 protein. The sample yields roughly 250,000 distinct CDR3 sequences, under 20% seen once. The CDR3 runs to 14 residues. Trimming cost V 2 bases and J 0 bases, with 5 bases left between them. The source of the sample is a study of regulatory T cells in long-lasting Graves disease. The same data also went into a second study, on T cells in Graves' hyperthyroidism and ophthalmopathy.

This TCR was sampled from a woman in her 30s with Graves disease. Here the sequenced sample was peripheral blood mononuclear cells (PBMCs), taken at new diagnosis, from a patient treated with antithyroid drugs. The chain couples TRBV12-3 or TRBV12-4 to TRBJ1-3, with D unresolved. In DNA, the CDR3 is TGTGCCAGCAGTTTATATCACTCTGGAAACACCATATATTTT. It specifies CASSLYHSGNTIYF.